This T cell receptor (beta chain) originates from a study of regulatory T cells in long-lasting Graves disease. General study results and limits: Persistent disease was characterized by preferential usage of TRBV28, TRBJ1-2 and TRBJ2-5. Patients with persistent Graves' had lower TCR diversity than newly diagnosed patients.

As for time point: newly diagnosed GD, antithyroid drugs for less than 3 months. Preparation of the TCR library used RNA extracted from PBMCs. With iRepertoire HTBI primers and Arm-PCR of CDR3 regions, TCR beta libraries were built. MiXCR, applied by TCRdb to the multiplex PCR reads, yields one record per CDR3 protein. Among approximately 300,000 distinct CDR3 sequences listed, over 15% were seen once. Germline V gene data show CDR1 as MDHEN and CDR2 as SYDVKM. V lost 7 bases and J 0 bases, leaving 10 bases between the germline ends. The CDR3 consists of 14 residues. This clonotype was seen a handful of times. The antigen is undetermined.

The rearrangement joins TRBV28 to TRBJ1-3, with TRBD1 as a possible D gene (5 bases). This sequence originates from a female donor with Graves disease. The sample consisted of peripheral blood mononuclear cells (PBMCs), taken at new diagnosis, from a patient treated with antithyroid drugs. CDR3 DNA sequence: TGTGCCAGCACCGGACACTACTCTGGAAACACCATATATTTT. As protein: CASTGHYSGNTIYF.